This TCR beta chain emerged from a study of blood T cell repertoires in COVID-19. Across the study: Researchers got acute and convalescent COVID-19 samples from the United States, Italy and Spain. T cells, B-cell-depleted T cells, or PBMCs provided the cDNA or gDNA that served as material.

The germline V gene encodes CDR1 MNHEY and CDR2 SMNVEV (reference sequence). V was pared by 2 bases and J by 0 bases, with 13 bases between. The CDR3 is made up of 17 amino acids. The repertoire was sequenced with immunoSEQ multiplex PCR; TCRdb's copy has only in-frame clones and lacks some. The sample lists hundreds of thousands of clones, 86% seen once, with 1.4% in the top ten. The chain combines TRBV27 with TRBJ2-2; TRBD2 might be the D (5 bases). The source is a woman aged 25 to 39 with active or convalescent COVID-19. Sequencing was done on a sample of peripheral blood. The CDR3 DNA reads TGTGCCAGCAGTTTAGACCTTGGAGCGGCGAACACCGGGGAGCTGTTTTTT. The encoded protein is CASSLDLGAANTGELFF.